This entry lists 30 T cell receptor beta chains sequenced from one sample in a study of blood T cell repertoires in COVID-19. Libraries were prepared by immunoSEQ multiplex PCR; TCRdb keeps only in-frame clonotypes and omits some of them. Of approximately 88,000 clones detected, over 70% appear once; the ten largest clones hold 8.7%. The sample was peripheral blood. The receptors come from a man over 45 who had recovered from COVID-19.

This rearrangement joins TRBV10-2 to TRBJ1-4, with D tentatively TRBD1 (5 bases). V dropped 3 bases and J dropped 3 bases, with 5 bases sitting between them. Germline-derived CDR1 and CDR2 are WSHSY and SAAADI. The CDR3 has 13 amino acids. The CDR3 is CASSDRANEKLFF. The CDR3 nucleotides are TGCGCCAGCAGTGACAGGGCTAATGAAAAACTGTTTTTT.

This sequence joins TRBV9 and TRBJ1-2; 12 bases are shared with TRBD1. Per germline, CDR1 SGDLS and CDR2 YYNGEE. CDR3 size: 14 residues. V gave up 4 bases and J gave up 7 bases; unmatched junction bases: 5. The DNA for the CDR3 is TGTGCCAGCAGCCAGGGACAGGGGGCGGCTGGCTACACCTTC. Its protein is CASSQGQGAAGYTF.

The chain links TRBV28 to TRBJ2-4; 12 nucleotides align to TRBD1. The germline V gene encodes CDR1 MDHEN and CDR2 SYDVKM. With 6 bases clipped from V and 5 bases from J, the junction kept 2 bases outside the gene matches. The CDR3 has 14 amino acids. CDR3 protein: CASRGTGGENIQYF. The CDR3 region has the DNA TGTGCCAGCAGGGGGACAGGGGGCGAAAACATTCAGTACTTC.

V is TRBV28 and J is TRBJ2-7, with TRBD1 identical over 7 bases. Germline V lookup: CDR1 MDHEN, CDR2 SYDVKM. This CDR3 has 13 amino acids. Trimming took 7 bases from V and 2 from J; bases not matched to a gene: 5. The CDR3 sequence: CASNRDSTYEQYF. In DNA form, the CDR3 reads TGTGCCAGCAATCGGGACAGTACCTACGAGCAGTACTTC.

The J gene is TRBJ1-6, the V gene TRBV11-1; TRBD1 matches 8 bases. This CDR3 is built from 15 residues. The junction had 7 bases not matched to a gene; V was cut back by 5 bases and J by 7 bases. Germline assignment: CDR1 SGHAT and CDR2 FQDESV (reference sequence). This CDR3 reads CASSPEDRVNSPLHF. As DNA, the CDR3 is TGTGCCAGCAGCCCAGAGGACAGGGTAAATTCACCCCTCCACTTT. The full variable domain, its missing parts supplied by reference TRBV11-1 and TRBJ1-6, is EAEVAQSPRYKITEKSQAVAFWCDPISGHATLYWYRQILGQGPELLVQFQDESVVDDSQLPKDRFSAERLKGVDSTLKIQPAELGDSAMYLCASSPEDRVNSPLHFGNGTRLTVT.

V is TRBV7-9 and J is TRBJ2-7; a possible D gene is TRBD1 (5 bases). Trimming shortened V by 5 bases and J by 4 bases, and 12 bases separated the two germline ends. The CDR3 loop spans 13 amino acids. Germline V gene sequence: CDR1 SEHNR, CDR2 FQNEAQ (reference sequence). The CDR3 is CASSPLTVYEQYF. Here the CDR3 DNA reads TGTGCCAGCAGCCCGCTGACAGTTTACGAGCAGTACTTC.

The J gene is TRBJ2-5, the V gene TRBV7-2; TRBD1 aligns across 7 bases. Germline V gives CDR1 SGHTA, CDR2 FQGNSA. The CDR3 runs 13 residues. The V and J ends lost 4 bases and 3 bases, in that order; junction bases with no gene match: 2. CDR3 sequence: CASSWDRKETQYF. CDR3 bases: TGTGCCAGCAGCTGGGACAGAAAAGAGACCCAGTACTTC. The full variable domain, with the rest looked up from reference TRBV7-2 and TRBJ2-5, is GAGVSQSPSNKVTEKGKDVELRCDPISGHTALYWYRQSLGQGLEFLIYFQGNSAPDKSGLPSDRFSAERTGGSVSTLTIQRTQQEDSAVYLCASSWDRKETQYFGPGTRLLVL.

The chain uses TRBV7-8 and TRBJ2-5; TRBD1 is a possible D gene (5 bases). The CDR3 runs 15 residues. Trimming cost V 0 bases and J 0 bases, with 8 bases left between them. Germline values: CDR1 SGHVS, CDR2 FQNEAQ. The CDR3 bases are TGTGCCAGCAGCTTAGCAGGGGAATACCAAGAGACCCAGTACTTC. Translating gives CASSLAGEYQETQYF.

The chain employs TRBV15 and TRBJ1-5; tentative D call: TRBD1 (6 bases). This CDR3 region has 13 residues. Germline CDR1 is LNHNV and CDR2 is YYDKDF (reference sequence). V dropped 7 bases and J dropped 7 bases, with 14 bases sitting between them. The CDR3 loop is CATTGEVMQPQHF. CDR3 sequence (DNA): TGTGCCACCACAGGGGAAGTAATGCAGCCCCAGCATTTT. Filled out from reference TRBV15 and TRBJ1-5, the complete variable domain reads DAMVIQNPRYQVTQFGKPVTLSCSQTLNHNVMYWYQQKSSQAPKLLFHYYDKDFNNEADTPDNFQSRRPNTSFCFLDIRSPGLGDTAMYLCATTGEVMQPQHFGDGTRLSIL.

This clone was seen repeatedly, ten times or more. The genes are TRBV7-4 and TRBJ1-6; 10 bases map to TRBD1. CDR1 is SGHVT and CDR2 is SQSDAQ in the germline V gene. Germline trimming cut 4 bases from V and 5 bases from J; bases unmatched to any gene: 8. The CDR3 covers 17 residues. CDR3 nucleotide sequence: TGTGCCAGCAGCTCCCCCTTGGGGACAGGGGATAATTCACCCCTCCACTTT. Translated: CASSSPLGTGDNSPLHF. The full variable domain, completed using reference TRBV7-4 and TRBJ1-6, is GAGVSQSPRYKVAKRGRDVALRCDSISGHVTLYWYRQTLGQGSEVLTYSQSDAQRDKSGRPSGRFSAERPERSVSTLKIQRTEQGDSAVYLCASSSPLGTGDNSPLHFGNGTRLTVT.

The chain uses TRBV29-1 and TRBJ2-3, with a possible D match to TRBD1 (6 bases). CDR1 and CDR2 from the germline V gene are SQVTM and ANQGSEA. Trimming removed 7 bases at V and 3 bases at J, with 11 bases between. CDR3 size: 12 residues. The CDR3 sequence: CSGQDSTDTQYF. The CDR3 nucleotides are TGCAGCGGACAGGATTCAACAGATACGCAGTATTTT.

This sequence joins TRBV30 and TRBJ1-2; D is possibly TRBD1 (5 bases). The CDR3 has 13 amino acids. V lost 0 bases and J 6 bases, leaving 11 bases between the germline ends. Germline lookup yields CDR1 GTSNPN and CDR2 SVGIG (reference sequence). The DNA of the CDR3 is TGTGCCTGGAGTGTGGCCAGGGCGGATGGCTACACCTTC. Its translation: CAWSVARADGYTF.

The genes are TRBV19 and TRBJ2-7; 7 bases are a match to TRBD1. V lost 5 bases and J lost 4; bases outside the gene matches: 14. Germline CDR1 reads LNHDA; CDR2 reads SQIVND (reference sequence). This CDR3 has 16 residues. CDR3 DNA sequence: TGTGCCAGTAGTGATTACCCCGGGACAGAACCGTACGAGCAGTACTTC. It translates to CASSDYPGTEPYEQYF.

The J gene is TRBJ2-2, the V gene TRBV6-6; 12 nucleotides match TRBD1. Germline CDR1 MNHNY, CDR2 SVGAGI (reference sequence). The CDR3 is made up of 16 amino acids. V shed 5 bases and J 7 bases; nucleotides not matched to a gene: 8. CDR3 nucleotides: TGTGCCAGCAGTCCAGGGACAGGGGGCGCGGGCGGGGAGCTGTTTTTT. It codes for CASSPGTGGAGGELFF.

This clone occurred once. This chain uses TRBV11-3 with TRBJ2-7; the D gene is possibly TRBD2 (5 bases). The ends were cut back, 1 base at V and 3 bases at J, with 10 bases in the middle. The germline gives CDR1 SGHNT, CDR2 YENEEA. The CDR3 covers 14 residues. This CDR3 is CASSLGRASYEQYF. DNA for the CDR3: TGTGCCAGCAGCTTAGGGCGGGCAAGCTACGAGCAGTACTTC.

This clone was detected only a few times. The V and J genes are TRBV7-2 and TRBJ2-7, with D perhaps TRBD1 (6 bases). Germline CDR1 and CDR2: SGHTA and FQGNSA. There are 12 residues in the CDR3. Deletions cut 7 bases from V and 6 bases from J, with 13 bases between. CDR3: CASKGDAGEQYF. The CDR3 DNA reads TGTGCCAGCAAGGGGGACGCGGGCGAGCAGTACTTC.

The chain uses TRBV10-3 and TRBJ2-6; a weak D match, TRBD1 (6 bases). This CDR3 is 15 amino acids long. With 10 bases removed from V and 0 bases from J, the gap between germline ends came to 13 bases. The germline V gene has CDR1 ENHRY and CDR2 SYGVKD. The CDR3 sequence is CATIPDSSGANVLTF. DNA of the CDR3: TGTGCCACCATCCCGGACAGCTCTGGGGCCAACGTCCTGACTTTC.

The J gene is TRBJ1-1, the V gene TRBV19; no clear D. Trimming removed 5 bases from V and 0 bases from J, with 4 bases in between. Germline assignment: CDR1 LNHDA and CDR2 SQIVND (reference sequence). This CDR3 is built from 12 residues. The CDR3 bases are TGTGCCAGTAGTTTCGTGAACACTGAAGCTTTCTTT. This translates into CASSFVNTEAFF.

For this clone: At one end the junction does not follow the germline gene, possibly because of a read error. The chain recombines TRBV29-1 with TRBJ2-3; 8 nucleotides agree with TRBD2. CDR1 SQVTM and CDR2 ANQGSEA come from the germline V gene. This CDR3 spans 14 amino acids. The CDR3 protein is CSGEAGARADTQYF. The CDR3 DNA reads TGCAGCGGTGAAGCGGGAGCGAGGGCAGATACGCAGTATTTT.

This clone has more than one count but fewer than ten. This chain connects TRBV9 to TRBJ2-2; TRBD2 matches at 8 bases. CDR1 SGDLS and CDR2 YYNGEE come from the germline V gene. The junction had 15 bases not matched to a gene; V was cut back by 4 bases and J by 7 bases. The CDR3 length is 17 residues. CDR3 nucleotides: TGTGCCAGCAGCCCCCAGCGAGGCGGGGGGAAGATCGGGGAGCTGTTTTTT. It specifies CASSPQRGGGKIGELFF. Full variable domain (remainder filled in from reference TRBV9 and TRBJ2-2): DSGVTQTPKHLITATGQRVTLRCSPRSGDLSVYWYQQSLDQGLQFLIQYYNGEERAKGNILERFSAQQFPDLHSELNLSSLELGDSALYFCASSPQRGGGKIGELFFGEGSRLTVL.

The DNA of the CDR3 is TGTGCCACCAGTGACCATTTATGGGACAAGTACAATGAGCAGTTCTTC. Its protein is CATSDHLWDKYNEQFF. The rearrangement uses TRBV24-1 and TRBJ2-1; possibly TRBD1 for D (6 bases). The V gene's germline CDR1 is KGHDR and CDR2 SFDVKD. Trimming shortened V by 4 bases and J by 4 bases, and 16 bases separated the two germline ends. This CDR3 is built from 16 residues.

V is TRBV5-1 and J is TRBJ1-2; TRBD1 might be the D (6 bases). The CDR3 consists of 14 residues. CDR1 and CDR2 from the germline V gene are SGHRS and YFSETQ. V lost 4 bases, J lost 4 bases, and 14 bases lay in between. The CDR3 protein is CASSVPGESYGYTF. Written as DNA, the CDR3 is TGCGCCAGCAGCGTTCCAGGGGAGAGCTATGGCTACACCTTC.

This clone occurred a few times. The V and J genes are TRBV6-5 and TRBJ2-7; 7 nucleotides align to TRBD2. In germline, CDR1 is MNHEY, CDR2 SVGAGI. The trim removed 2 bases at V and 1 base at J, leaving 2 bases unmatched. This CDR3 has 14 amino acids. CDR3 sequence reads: CASSYRGGSYEQYF. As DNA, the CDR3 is TGTGCCAGCAGTTACAGGGGAGGGTCCTACGAGCAGTACTTC.

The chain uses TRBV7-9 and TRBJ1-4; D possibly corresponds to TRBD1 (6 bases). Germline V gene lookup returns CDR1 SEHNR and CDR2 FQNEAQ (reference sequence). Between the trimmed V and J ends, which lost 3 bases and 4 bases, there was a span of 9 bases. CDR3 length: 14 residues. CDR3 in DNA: TGTGCCAGCAGCTTGGACAGCTTTAATGAAAAACTGTTTTTT. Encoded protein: CASSLDSFNEKLFF.

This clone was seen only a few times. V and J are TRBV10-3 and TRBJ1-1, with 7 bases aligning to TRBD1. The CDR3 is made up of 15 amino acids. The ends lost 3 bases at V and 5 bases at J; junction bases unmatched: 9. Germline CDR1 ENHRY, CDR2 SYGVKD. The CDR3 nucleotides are TGTGCCATCAGTGATCTGAACAGGGGTGGGACTGAAGCTTTCTTT. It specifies CAISDLNRGGTEAFF.

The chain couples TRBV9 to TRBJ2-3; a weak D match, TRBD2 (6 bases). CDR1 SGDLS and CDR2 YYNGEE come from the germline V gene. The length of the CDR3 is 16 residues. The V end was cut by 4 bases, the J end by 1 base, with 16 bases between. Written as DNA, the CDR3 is TGTGCCAGCAGCCCCCGGGACTCCCCCGGCACAGATACGCAGTATTTT. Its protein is CASSPRDSPGTDTQYF.

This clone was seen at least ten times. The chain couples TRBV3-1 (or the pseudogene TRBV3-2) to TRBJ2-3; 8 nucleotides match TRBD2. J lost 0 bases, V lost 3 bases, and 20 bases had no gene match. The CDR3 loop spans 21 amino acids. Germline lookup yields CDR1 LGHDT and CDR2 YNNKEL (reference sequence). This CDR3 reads CASSHRHAGLAAGTSTDTQYF. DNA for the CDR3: TGTGCCAGCAGCCACCGCCACGCTGGACTAGCCGCCGGTACTAGCACAGATACGCAGTATTTT.

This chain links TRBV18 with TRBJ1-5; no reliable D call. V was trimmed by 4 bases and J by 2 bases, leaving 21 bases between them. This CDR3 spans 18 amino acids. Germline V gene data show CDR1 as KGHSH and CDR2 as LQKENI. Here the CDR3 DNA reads TGTGCCAGCTCACTCTTGGAGGTTGCCTATAGTGGCAATCAGCCCCAGCATTTT. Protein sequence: CASSLLEVAYSGNQPQHF. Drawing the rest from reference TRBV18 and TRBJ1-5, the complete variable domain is NAGVMQNPRHLVRRRGQEARLRCSPMKGHSHVYWYRQLPEEGLKFMVYLQKENIIDESGMPKERFSAEFPKEGPSILRIQQVVRGDSAAYFCASSLLEVAYSGNQPQHFGDGTRLSIL.

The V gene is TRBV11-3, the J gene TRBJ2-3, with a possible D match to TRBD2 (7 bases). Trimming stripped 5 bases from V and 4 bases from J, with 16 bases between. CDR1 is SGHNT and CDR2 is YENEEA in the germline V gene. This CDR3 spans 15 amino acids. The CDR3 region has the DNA TGTGCCAGCAGCCCGGGGGGAGGGGGATCAGATACGCAGTATTTT. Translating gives CASSPGGGGSDTQYF.

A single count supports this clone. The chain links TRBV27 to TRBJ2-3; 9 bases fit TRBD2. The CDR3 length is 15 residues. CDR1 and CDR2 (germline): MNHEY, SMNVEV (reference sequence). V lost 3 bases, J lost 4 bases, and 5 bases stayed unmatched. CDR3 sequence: CASSFRGRASDTQYF. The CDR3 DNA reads TGTGCCAGCAGTTTCCGCGGGAGGGCCTCAGATACGCAGTATTTT.